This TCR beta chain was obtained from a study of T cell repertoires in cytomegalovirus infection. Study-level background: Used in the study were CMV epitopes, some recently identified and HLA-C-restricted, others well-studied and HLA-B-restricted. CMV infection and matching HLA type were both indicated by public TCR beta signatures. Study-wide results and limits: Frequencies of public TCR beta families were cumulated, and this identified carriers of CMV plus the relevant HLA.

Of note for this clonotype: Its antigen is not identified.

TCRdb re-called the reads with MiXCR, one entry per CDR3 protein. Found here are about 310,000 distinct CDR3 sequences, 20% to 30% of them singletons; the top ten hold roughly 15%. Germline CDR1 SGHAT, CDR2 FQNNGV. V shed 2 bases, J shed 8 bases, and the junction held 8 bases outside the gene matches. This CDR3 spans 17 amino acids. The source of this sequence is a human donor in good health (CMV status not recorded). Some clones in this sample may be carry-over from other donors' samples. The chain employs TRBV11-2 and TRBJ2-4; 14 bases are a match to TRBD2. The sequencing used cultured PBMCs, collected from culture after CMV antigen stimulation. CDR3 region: CASSLLTSGRGTDIQYF. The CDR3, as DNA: TGTGCCAGCAGCTTACTGACTAGCGGGAGGGGGACGGACATTCAGTACTTC.